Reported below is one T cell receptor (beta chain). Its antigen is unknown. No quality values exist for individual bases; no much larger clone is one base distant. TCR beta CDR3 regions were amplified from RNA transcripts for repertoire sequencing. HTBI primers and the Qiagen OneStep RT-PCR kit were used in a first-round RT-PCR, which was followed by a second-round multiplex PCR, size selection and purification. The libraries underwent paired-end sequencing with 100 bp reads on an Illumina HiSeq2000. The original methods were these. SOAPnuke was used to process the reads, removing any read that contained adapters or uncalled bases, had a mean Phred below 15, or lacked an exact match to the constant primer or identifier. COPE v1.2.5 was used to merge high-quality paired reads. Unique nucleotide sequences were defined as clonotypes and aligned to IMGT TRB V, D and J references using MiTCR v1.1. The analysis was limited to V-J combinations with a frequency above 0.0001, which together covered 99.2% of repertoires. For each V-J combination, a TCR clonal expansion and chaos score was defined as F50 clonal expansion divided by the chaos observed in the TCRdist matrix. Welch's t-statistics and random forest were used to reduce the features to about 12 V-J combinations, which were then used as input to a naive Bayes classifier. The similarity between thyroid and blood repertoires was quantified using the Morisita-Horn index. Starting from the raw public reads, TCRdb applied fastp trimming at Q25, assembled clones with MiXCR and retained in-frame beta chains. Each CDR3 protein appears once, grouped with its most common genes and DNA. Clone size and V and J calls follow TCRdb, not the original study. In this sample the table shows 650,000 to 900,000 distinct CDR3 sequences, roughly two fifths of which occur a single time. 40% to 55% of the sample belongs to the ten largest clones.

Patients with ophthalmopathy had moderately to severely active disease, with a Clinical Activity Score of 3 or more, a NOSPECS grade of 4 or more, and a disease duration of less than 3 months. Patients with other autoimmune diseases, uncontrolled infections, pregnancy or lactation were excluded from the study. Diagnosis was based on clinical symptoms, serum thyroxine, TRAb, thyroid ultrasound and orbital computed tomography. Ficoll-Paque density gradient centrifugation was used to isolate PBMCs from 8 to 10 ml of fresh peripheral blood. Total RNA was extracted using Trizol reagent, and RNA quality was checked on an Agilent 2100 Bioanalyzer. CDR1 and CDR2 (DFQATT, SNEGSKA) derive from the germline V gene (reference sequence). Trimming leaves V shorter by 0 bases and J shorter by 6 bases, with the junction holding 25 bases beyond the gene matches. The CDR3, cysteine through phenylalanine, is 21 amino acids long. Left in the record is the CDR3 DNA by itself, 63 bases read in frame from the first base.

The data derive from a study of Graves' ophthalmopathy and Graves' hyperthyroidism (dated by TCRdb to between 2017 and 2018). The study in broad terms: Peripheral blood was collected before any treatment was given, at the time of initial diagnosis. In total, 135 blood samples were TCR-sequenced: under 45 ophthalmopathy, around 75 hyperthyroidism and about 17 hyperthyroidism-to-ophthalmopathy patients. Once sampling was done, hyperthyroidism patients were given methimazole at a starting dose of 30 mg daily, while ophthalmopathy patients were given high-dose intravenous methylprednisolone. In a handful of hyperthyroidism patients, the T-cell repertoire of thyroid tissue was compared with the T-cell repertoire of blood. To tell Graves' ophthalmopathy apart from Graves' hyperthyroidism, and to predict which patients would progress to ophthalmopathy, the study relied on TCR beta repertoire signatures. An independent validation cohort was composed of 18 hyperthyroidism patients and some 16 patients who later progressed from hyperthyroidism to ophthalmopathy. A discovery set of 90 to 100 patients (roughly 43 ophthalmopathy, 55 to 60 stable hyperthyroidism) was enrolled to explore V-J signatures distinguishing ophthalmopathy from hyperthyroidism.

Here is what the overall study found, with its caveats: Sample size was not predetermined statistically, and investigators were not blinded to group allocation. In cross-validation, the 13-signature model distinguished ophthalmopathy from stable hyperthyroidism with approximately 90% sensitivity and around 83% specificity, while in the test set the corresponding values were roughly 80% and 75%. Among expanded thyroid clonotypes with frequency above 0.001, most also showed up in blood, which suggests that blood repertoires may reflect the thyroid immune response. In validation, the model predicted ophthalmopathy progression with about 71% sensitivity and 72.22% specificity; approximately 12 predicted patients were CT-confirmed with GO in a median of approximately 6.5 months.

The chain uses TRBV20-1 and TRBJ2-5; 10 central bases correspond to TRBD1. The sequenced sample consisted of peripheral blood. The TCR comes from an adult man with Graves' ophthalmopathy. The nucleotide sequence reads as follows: TGCAGTGCTAGAGATAGCGGGACAGGGGACACCGGGGGCCGTGATATGAAGACCCAGTACTTC. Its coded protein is CSARDSGTGDTGGRDMKTQYF.